This T cell receptor beta chain was identified in a study of T cells after yellow fever vaccination. This clonotype was counted at least ten times. TCRdb passed the 5' RACE reads through MiXCR, listing each CDR3 protein once. This table has 150,000 or so distinct CDR3 sequences, about 7% appearing once. The origin of this receptor is a man aged 18 to 29 who received the YFV17D yellow fever vaccine. Sequenced here: CD4+ T cells sorted from PBMCs, sampled less than 6 days after the first yellow fever vaccination.

CDR3 nucleotides: TGTGCCAGCAGCTCGCAGGGAAGGACTGAAGCTTTCTTT. Translation gives CASSSQGRTEAFF. This rearrangement joins TRBV5-5 to TRBJ1-1; maybe TRBD1 (5 bases). V was shortened by 3 bases and J by 5 bases, with 11 bases between the two germline ends. CDR1 SGHKS and CDR2 YYEKEE come from the germline V gene (reference sequence). The CDR3 totals 13 residues. Variable domain in full (rest from reference TRBV5-5 and TRBJ1-1): DAGVTQSPTHLIKTRGQQVTLRCSPISGHKSVSWYQQVLGQGPQFIFQYYEKEERGRGNFPDRFSARQFPNYSSELNVNALLLGDSALYLCASSSQGRTEAFFGQGTRLTVV.